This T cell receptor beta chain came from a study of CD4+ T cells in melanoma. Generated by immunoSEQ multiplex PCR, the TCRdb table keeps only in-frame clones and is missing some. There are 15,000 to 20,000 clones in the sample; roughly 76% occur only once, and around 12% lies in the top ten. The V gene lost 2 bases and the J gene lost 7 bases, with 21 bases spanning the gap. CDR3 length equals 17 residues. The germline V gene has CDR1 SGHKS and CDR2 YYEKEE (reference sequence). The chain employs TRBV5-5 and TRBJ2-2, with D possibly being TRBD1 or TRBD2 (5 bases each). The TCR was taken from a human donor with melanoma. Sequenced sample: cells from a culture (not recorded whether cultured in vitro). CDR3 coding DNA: TGTGCCAGCAGCTTAAGGGACGGGCGGCCCTATGGCGGGGAGCTGTTTTTT. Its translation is CASSLRDGRPYGGELFF. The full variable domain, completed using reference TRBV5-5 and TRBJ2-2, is DAGVTQSPTHLIKTRGQQVTLRCSPISGHKSVSWYQQVLGQGPQFIFQYYEKEERGRGNFPDRFSARQFPNYSSELNVNALLLGDSALYLCASSLRDGRPYGGELFFGEGSRLTVL.